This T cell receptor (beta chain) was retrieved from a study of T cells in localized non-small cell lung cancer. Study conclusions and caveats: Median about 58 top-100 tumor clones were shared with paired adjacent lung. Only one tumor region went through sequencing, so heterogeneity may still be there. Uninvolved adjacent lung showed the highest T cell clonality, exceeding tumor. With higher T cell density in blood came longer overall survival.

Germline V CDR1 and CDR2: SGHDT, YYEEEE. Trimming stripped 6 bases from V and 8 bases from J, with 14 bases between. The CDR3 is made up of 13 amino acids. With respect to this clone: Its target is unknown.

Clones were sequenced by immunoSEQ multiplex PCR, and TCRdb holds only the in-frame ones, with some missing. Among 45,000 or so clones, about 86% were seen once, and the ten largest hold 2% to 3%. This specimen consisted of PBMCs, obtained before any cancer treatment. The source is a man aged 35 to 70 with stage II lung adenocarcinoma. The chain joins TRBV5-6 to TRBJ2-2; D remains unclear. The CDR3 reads CASKSGGMGELFF. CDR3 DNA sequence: TGTGCCAGCAAGTCTGGCGGTATGGGGGAGCTGTTTTTT.